The table lists the clone carrying this T cell receptor beta chain with many counts. Naive CD8 isolation took CD45RO-negative cells positively selected for CCR7 and excluded terminally differentiated effector memory CD45RA+ cells. Between the trimmed V and J ends, which lost 4 bases and 1 base, there was a span of 14 bases. Germline lookup yields CDR1 MNHNS and CDR2 SASEGT. This CDR3 comprises 16 residues. This entry is derived from a study of shared clonotypes between healthy human individuals. Every subset had its genomic DNA shared out evenly among several immunoSEQ plates. Only in-frame clones appear in the TCRdb table, and some are missing; sequencing was by immunoSEQ multiplex PCR. Among some 740,000 clones listed, 85% to 95% were seen once.

V is TRBV6-1 and J is TRBJ2-1, with D perhaps TRBD2 (5 bases). Sequenced input: naive CD8+ T cells sorted from blood. This clonotype originated in a man aged 30-40 years in good health. CDR3 sequence reads: CASSGLEGLSYNEQFF. In DNA, the CDR3 is TGTGCCAGCAGTGGCCTAGAGGGTCTATCCTACAATGAGCAGTTCTTC.